Below, 2 T cell receptor beta chains from the same sample are listed, as sequenced in a study of identifying expanded T cells in peripheral blood. Sequenced by immunoSEQ multiplex PCR; TCRdb stores in-frame clones only, minus some. The sample consists of 75,000 to 90,000 clones, roughly 89% of them appearing once. Source material: blood. Source of these receptors: a person aged 18 to 70 in good health.

CDR3: CSVEREADTQYF. The CDR3 DNA reads TGCAGCGTTGAACGGGAAGCAGATACGCAGTATTTT. The rearrangement joins TRBV29-1 to TRBJ2-3; maybe TRBD2 (5 bases). Per germline, CDR1 SQVTM and CDR2 ANQGSEA. Deletions cut 2 bases from V and 4 bases from J, with 7 bases between. The CDR3 extends over 12 amino acids.

The rearrangement uses TRBV19 and TRBJ1-1, with TRBD1 matching 9 bases. The J segment lost 1 base and the V segment lost 3 bases, leaving 3 bases of the junction unmatched. Germline V gene lookup returns CDR1 LNHDA and CDR2 SQIVND (reference sequence). This CDR3 comprises 15 residues. CDR3 residues: CASSIGTGRNTEAFF. Written as DNA, the CDR3 is TGTGCCAGTAGTATTGGGACAGGGAGGAACACTGAAGCTTTCTTT.